The 2 T cell receptor beta chains listed next were all sequenced from one sample in a study of T cell changes during pregnancy in multiple sclerosis. Clones were read by immunoSEQ multiplex PCR, and TCRdb kept only the in-frame ones, dropping some. The table lists about 31,000 clones, just over 85% of them singletons. Here the sequenced sample was CD4+ T cells from peripheral blood mononuclear cells, taken in the first trimester of pregnancy. The receptors derive from a female donor in good health, enrolled as a control in a pregnancy study.

This chain links TRBV28 with TRBJ1-2; 9 bases line up with TRBD1. The length of the CDR3 is 16 residues. The V gene's germline CDR1 is MDHEN and CDR2 SYDVKM. J was trimmed by 5 bases and V by 4 bases; bases with no gene match: 11. This chain's CDR3 is CASSSGQGIVGYGYTF. The DNA for the CDR3 is TGTGCCAGCAGTTCGGGACAGGGAATTGTTGGGTATGGCTACACCTTC.

The chain links TRBV6-1 to TRBJ1-2; the match to TRBD1 covers 7 bases. The CDR3 totals 11 residues. CDR1 and CDR2 from the germline V gene are MNHNS and SASEGT. After removal of 8 bases from V and 4 bases from J, the junction contained 1 base not matched to a gene. CDR3 nucleotides: TGTGCCAGCGGGACAGCCTATGGCTACACCTTC. Its protein product is CASGTAYGYTF.